The entry below gives a single T cell receptor (beta chain) sequence along with its context. From the 5' RACE reads, TCRdb called clonotypes with MiXCR, one entry per CDR3 protein. The top ten hold 45% to 70% of the sample, which has roughly 6,000 distinct CDR3 sequences, more than 15% seen once. The data derive from a study of T-cell memory formation after mild COVID-19. Trimming removed 1 base from V and 4 bases from J, with 10 bases in between. The CDR3 totals 14 residues. Germline V gives CDR1 LGHDT, CDR2 YNNKEL (reference sequence). The sequence came from an adult woman who had mild COVID-19 (a few samples of this study predate the infection). Cell type and time point are not known. The chain links TRBV3-1 to TRBJ2-5, with TRBD1 as a possible D gene (6 bases). The sequencing sample was made of PBMCs or a T cell subset sorted from them (not recorded which). This CDR3 is CASSQGRRGETQYF. As DNA, the CDR3 is TGTGCCAGCAGCCAAGGGCGCAGGGGAGAGACCCAGTACTTC.